Listed here are 9 T cell receptor beta chains from one sample, sequenced in a study of blood T cell repertoires in COVID-19. Generated by immunoSEQ multiplex PCR, the TCRdb table keeps only in-frame clones and is missing some. Of about 170,000 clones detected, 82% appear once; the ten largest clones hold about 10%. Sequencing used peripheral blood. These TCRs come from a woman older than 75 with active or convalescent COVID-19.

The chain couples TRBV12-5 to TRBJ1-3; 9 bases are shared with TRBD1. Trimming at V came to 7 bases and at J to 4 bases, leaving 8 bases not matched to a gene. CDR3 size: 15 residues. Germline-derived CDR1 and CDR2 are LGHNT and FRNRAP. CDR3 in DNA: TGTGCTAGTGCCTCCCCCGGGACAGGGGGAAACACCATATATTTT. This encodes CASASPGTGGNTIYF.

The CDR3 protein is CASTLAAGANVLTF. The CDR3 DNA follows: TGCGCCAGCACACTAGCAGCTGGGGCCAACGTCCTGACTTTC. The chain couples TRBV10-2 to TRBJ2-6; D perhaps matches TRBD2 (6 bases). The CDR3 sequence is 14 residues long. V shed 7 bases and J shed 2 bases, with 9 bases lying between them. Germline CDR1 WSHSY, CDR2 SAAADI.

The chain has TRBV5-1 and TRBJ2-1; TRBD2 matches 12 bases. V lost 2 bases to trimming and J lost 5 bases; unmatched junction nucleotides: 5. The CDR3 length is 16 residues. From germline, CDR1 is SGHRS and CDR2 YFSETQ. In DNA, the CDR3 is TGCGCCAGCAGCTTAGGACTAGCGGGGCTGGACAATGAGCAGTTCTTC. Residues: CASSLGLAGLDNEQFF.

CDR3 bases: TGCGCCAGCAGCCACCGGGAGGGGGGATCCTACGAGCAGTACTTC. Translated, it gives CASSHREGGSYEQYF. The chain links TRBV4-1 to TRBJ2-7, with 8 positions matching TRBD2. V lost 3 bases to trimming and J lost 1 base; unmatched junction nucleotides: 5. CDR1 is MGHRA and CDR2 is YSYEKL in the germline V gene. This CDR3 comprises 15 residues.

The rearrangement joins TRBV6-6 to TRBJ2-7; 7 bases match TRBD1. The CDR3 length is 14 residues. In germline, CDR1 is MNHNY, CDR2 SVGAGI (reference sequence). V lost 5 bases, J lost 7 bases, and 11 bases stayed unmatched. CDR3 coding DNA: TGTGCCAGCAGTAGTCCTGACAGGGCTTGGGAGCAGTACTTC. It translates to CASSSPDRAWEQYF.

The chain employs TRBV10-2 and TRBJ2-1; 7 bases fit TRBD2. The CDR3 totals 16 residues. J lost 6 bases, V lost 3 bases, and 11 bases had no gene match. Germline lookup yields CDR1 WSHSY and CDR2 SAAADI. The CDR3 region is CASSDSGGSLRNEQFF. Written as DNA, the CDR3 is TGCGCCAGCAGTGATAGTGGCGGGAGTCTTCGCAATGAGCAGTTCTTC.

The chain couples TRBV7-9 to TRBJ2-1; TRBD2 aligns across 8 bases. Germline V gives CDR1 SEHNR, CDR2 FQNEAQ (reference sequence). This CDR3 comprises 17 residues. Trimming at V came to 1 base and at J to 7 bases, leaving 12 bases not matched to a gene. The CDR3 region has the DNA TGTGCCAGCAGCTTAGGTGACTTGCCCGGGAGGGGGAATGAGCAGTTCTTC. Translation gives CASSLGDLPGRGNEQFF. Full variable domain (rest looked up from reference TRBV7-9 and TRBJ2-1): DTGVSQNPRHKITKRGQNVTFRCDPISEHNRLYWYRQTLGQGPEFLTYFQNEAQLEKSRLLSDRFSAERPKGSFSTLEIQRTEQGDSAMYLCASSLGDLPGRGNEQFFGPGTRLTVL.

In this sample, this clone turned up once. V and J are TRBV5-3 and TRBJ2-7; tentative D call: TRBD2 (6 bases). TRBV5-3 is labeled an ORF, and its function is uncertain. V was shortened by 4 bases and J by 4 bases, with 24 bases between the two germline ends. The CDR3 is 17 amino acids. This CDR3 is CARSSRLATLWGYEQYF. As DNA, the CDR3 is TGTGCCAGAAGCAGCCGTCTAGCGACCCTTTGGGGGTACGAGCAGTACTTC.

The chain couples TRBV28 to TRBJ2-7, with TRBD2 matching over 13 bases. CDR1 is MDHEN, CDR2 SYDVKM, per germline. CDR3 length: 16 residues. V lost 2 bases to trimming and J lost 8 bases; unmatched junction nucleotides: 9. The CDR3 here is CASSLSGLAGDMQQYF. The CDR3 nucleotides read TGTGCCAGCAGTTTAAGCGGACTAGCGGGGGACATGCAGCAGTACTTC.